This TCR beta chain was captured in a study of identical twins. Unmatched junction bases numbered 9, after V lost 4 bases and J lost 4 bases. This CDR3 region has 17 residues. The germline V gene has CDR1 SGHTA and CDR2 FQGNSA. This clonotype has just a few counts. Its antigen is currently unknown. TCRdb re-called the 5' RACE reads with MiXCR, one entry per CDR3 protein. The sample has around 480,000 distinct CDR3 sequences, roughly 13% seen once; the top ten hold around 0.98%. Study outcomes and limitations: Cord blood beta clonotypes that were abundant carried fewer insertions, and memory repertoires showed no such trend. Out-of-frame alpha sequences common to twins exhibited a surplus of low generation probability.

These sequences were also reported in another study, on yellow fever vaccine responses in identical twins. Per that paper: Reports say the vaccine T cell response in twins looked partly convergent and partly personalized.

This chain links TRBV7-2 with TRBJ2-5; TRBD2 matches 13 bases. The sample comprised CD4+ T cells sorted from blood. The clonotype comes from a woman in her late teens or twenties in good health. The CDR3 bases are TGTGCCAGCAGCTCTCGTTGGACTAGCGGGAGCGGAGAGACCCAGTACTTC. As protein: CASSSRWTSGSGETQYF.